Listed here are 32 T cell receptor beta chains from one sample, sequenced in a study of shared clonotypes between healthy human individuals. Naive CD8 cells were CD45RO-negative, positively selected for CCR7, excluding terminally differentiated effector memory CD45RA+ cells. Profiled with immunoSEQ multiplex PCR; TCRdb holds only in-frame clones, not every one. The sample comprises 800,000 or so clones, 90% to 98% of which are singletons, and less than 0.3% rests with the top ten. The material sequenced was naive CD8+ T cells sorted from blood. All receptors derive from a man aged 25-45 years in good health.

This sequence joins TRBV5-1 and TRBJ2-3; D is unclear. V was trimmed by 4 bases and J by 3 bases, leaving 15 bases between them. Germline CDR1 reads SGHRS; CDR2 reads YFSETQ. CDR3 length: 15 amino acids. The CDR3 sequence: CASSGYRGETDTQYF. For the CDR3, the DNA is TGCGCCAGCAGCGGATACAGAGGAGAGACAGATACGCAGTATTTT.

V is TRBV5-6 and J is TRBJ2-5; D is unresolved. This CDR3 spans 12 amino acids. V lost 7 bases and J lost 4, with 11 bases in between. Germline V gene data show CDR1 as SGHDT and CDR2 as YYEEEE. The chain's CDR3 is CASVSPGETQYF. CDR3 DNA sequence: TGTGCCAGCGTTTCCCCAGGAGAGACCCAGTACTTC.

The genes are TRBV11-2 and TRBJ2-7, with D possibly being TRBD2 (6 bases). This CDR3 is built from 17 residues. CDR1 SGHAT and CDR2 FQNNGV come from the germline V gene. V was pared by 4 bases and J by 0 bases, with 19 bases between. The CDR3 bases are TGTGCCAGCAGCTCCAGAGAACGGGAGACTCTCTCCTACGAGCAGTACTTC. Protein sequence: CASSSRERETLSYEQYF.

The rearrangement joins TRBV7-3 to TRBJ1-2, with D maybe TRBD1 (5 bases). Germline CDR1 is SGHTA and CDR2 is FQGTGA. The CDR3 has 12 residues. Trimming removed 0 bases at V and 9 bases at J, with 8 bases between. CDR3 protein: CASSLTTGSYTF. CDR3 nucleotides: TGTGCCAGCAGCTTAACTACAGGAAGCTACACCTTC.

This sequence joins TRBV7-8 and TRBJ2-1; D might be TRBD1 (6 bases). Germline V gene data show CDR1 as SGHVS and CDR2 as FQNEAQ. Trimming removed 2 bases from V and 1 base from J, with 6 bases in between. This CDR3 region has 14 residues. The DNA for the CDR3 is TGTGCCAGCAGCTTAAGGGGGTCCTACAATGAGCAGTTCTTC. Protein: CASSLRGSYNEQFF.

Details on this clone: This sample includes further DNA sequences coding for the same CDR3. This chain uses TRBV27 with TRBJ2-7; the D call may be TRBD1 or TRBD2 (5 bases each). The CDR3 contains 13 residues. V was clipped by 5 bases and J by 0 bases, with 8 bases between them. Germline V gene sequence: CDR1 MNHEY, CDR2 SMNVEV (reference sequence). CDR3 DNA sequence: TGTGCCAGCAGTCCCGGGACCTCCTACGAGCAGTACTTC. Translation: CASSPGTSYEQYF.

This sequence joins TRBV7-2 and TRBJ2-5; 10 nucleotides agree with TRBD1. The ends lost 5 bases at V and 4 bases at J; junction bases unmatched: 7. The CDR3 sequence is 15 residues long. Germline-derived CDR1 and CDR2 are SGHTA and FQGNSA. This CDR3 reads CASSTRDRGGETQYF. In DNA, the CDR3 is TGTGCCAGCAGCACCCGGGACAGGGGTGGAGAGACCCAGTACTTC.

This clone was counted between two and nine times. At the DNA level, this CDR3 is encoded by other sequences in the same sample as well. This rearrangement joins TRBV29-1 to TRBJ2-1; D call uncertain. V lost 3 bases and J lost 8, with 14 bases in between. The CDR3 totals 13 residues. CDR1 and CDR2 from the germline V gene are SQVTM and ANQGSEA. The CDR3 spells CSVDPQGFDEQFF. The CDR3 region has the DNA TGCAGCGTTGACCCCCAAGGTTTCGATGAGCAGTTCTTC.

The gene calls are TRBV18 and TRBJ2-1, with D tentatively TRBD1 (6 bases). Germline V gene data show CDR1 as KGHSH and CDR2 as LQKENI. The CDR3 contains 18 residues. Trimming shortened V by 3 bases and J by 1 base, and 19 bases separated the two germline ends. CDR3 region: CASSPVGQTGSSYNEQFF. CDR3 DNA sequence: TGTGCCAGCTCACCGGTGGGCCAAACAGGGTCGTCCTACAATGAGCAGTTCTTC.

The V gene is TRBV7-9, the J gene TRBJ1-4; maybe TRBD1 (5 bases). Trimming removed 6 bases at V and 8 bases at J, with 19 bases between. Germline loops: CDR1 SEHNR, CDR2 FQNEAQ (reference sequence). CDR3 size: 15 residues. CDR3 protein: CASSLKRGIEEKLFF. The CDR3 nucleotides are TGTGCCAGCAGTCTAAAGCGGGGGATAGAGGAAAAACTGTTTTTT.

This chain uses TRBV27 with TRBJ2-7, with 7 bases identical to TRBD1. This CDR3 has 15 residues. Germline CDR1 and CDR2: MNHEY and SMNVEV (reference sequence). The V segment lost 0 bases and the J segment 5 bases; nucleotides outside the gene matches: 7. The chain's CDR3 is CASSLSKGAQNEQYF. The CDR3, as DNA: TGTGCCAGCAGTTTATCGAAGGGGGCGCAGAACGAGCAGTACTTC.

The chain recombines TRBV5-4 with TRBJ1-1; no clear D gene. Deletions cut 0 bases from V and 1 base from J, with 13 bases between. Germline values: CDR1 SGHNT, CDR2 YYREEE (reference sequence). The CDR3 has 16 residues. The CDR3: CASSLEWNLGNTEAFF. CDR3 nucleotides: TGTGCCAGCAGCTTGGAATGGAACCTGGGGAACACTGAAGCTTTCTTT.

This clone has just a few counts. This rearrangement joins TRBV7-3 to TRBJ2-7; 9 nucleotides line up with TRBD1. CDR1 and CDR2 (germline): SGHTA, FQGTGA. The ends lost 5 bases at V and 7 bases at J; junction bases unmatched: 15. The CDR3 totals 16 residues. CDR3: CASSPSPGQGEVEQYF. DNA for the CDR3: TGTGCCAGCAGCCCTTCTCCGGGACAGGGTGAGGTGGAGCAGTACTTC.

This clone is a singleton in its sample. CDR3 sequence: CASKGGTGELFF. As DNA, the CDR3 is TGTGCCTCAAAGGGCGGCACCGGGGAGCTGTTTTTT. The rearrangement joins TRBV27 to TRBJ2-2; D remains unclear. Germline values: CDR1 MNHEY, CDR2 SMNVEV (reference sequence). This CDR3 contains 12 residues. Trimming left V 11 bases short and J 4 bases short, with 11 bases between.

This chain uses TRBV7-9 with TRBJ2-3; a possible D gene is TRBD1 (5 bases). Trimming shortened V by 4 bases and J by 4 bases, and 12 bases separated the two germline ends. The CDR3 contains 14 residues. Germline loops: CDR1 SEHNR, CDR2 FQNEAQ (reference sequence). As DNA, the CDR3 is TGTGCCAGCAGCTCCACAGGTTCCCCAGATACGCAGTATTTT. Its protein is CASSSTGSPDTQYF.

V usage is TRBV19 and J usage is TRBJ2-3; 8 nucleotides match TRBD2. The CDR3 is 17 residues long. V lost 3 bases, J lost 1 base, and 9 bases stayed unmatched. Germline lookup yields CDR1 LNHDA and CDR2 SQIVND (reference sequence). CDR3 sequence: CASSMDPGLAGTDTQYF. CDR3 DNA: TGTGCCAGTAGTATGGACCCCGGACTAGCAGGCACAGATACGCAGTATTTT.

This clone was found once. V usage is TRBV7-9 and J usage is TRBJ1-2; D is undetermined. This CDR3 has 13 amino acids. The V gene lost 2 bases and the J gene lost 6 bases, with 10 bases spanning the gap. Germline CDR1 reads SEHNR; CDR2 reads FQNEAQ (reference sequence). The CDR3 region has the DNA TGTGCCAGCAGCTTATTTCCCAGCAATGGCTACACCTTC. This gives the protein CASSLFPSNGYTF.

In this sample, this clone turned up once. V gene TRBV7-9 combines with J gene TRBJ1-2; D is unresolved. Germline CDR1 SEHNR, CDR2 FQNEAQ (reference sequence). The germline V and J ends were trimmed by 5 bases and 2 bases, with 15 bases remaining between them. This CDR3 region has 15 residues. The CDR3 DNA is TGTGCCAGCAGCGAACTAAACAGCAGAAACTATGGCTACACCTTC. It is translated as CASSELNSRNYGYTF.

The chain recombines TRBV28 with TRBJ2-7; TRBD1 matches 7 bases. With 4 bases clipped from V and 3 bases from J, the junction kept 9 bases outside the gene matches. The CDR3 is 15 residues long. Germline CDR1 MDHEN, CDR2 SYDVKM. The CDR3 nucleotides read TGTGCCAGCAGTTCACCGGGACAGACCATCTACGAGCAGTACTTC. Protein sequence: CASSSPGQTIYEQYF.

V and J are TRBV6-1 and TRBJ2-3; no clear D gene. Between the trimmed V and J ends, which lost 1 base and 0 bases, there was a span of 8 bases. This CDR3 contains 15 residues. From germline, CDR1 is MNHNS and CDR2 SASEGT. CDR3 sequence: CASSEVGFSTDTQYF. The CDR3 DNA is TGTGCCAGCAGTGAAGTAGGGTTTAGCACAGATACGCAGTATTTT.

The chain employs TRBV9 and TRBJ1-1; D gene uncertain. V lost 3 bases and J lost 0, with 6 bases in between. This CDR3 is built from 13 residues. Germline V gives CDR1 SGDLS, CDR2 YYNGEE. The CDR3 DNA reads as TGTGCCAGCAGCGCCGGTATGAACACTGAAGCTTTCTTT. Residues: CASSAGMNTEAFF.

The CDR3 coding sequence is TGTGCCAGCAGTTTGCGAGGACAGGACGACGAGCAGTACTTC. It encodes CASSLRGQDDEQYF. This chain links TRBV28 with TRBJ2-7; 7 nucleotides line up with TRBD1. Germline V CDR1 and CDR2: MDHEN, SYDVKM. Trimming took 3 bases from V and 5 from J; bases not matched to a gene: 7. CDR3 length: 14 amino acids.

The rearrangement links TRBV2 to TRBJ2-7; TRBD2 aligns across 14 bases. CDR1 is SNHLY and CDR2 is FYNNEI in the germline V gene. The CDR3 spans 14 residues. With V trimmed by 6 bases and J by 5 bases, 3 bases remained unmatched. The CDR3 sequence: CASRGGLAGDEQYF. In DNA, the CDR3 is TGTGCCAGCAGGGGGGGACTAGCGGGAGACGAGCAGTACTTC.

The chain joins TRBV7-8 to TRBJ2-7, with 11 bases identical to TRBD2. V was clipped by 7 bases and J by 4 bases; unmatched bases: 3. There are 13 residues in the CDR3. Germline CDR1 is SGHVS and CDR2 is FQNEAQ. CDR3 coding DNA: TGTGCCAGCACCGGGACTAGCGGATACGAGCAGTACTTC. Encoded protein: CASTGTSGYEQYF.

The chain carries TRBV18 and TRBJ2-1, with 7 bases matching TRBD1. The CDR3 sequence is 14 residues long. Trimming cost V 10 bases and J 8 bases; bases outside gene matches: 14. The germline V gene encodes CDR1 KGHSH and CDR2 LQKENI. This CDR3 is CATPRIEQGDEQFF. The DNA of the CDR3 is TGTGCCACCCCCCGGATAGAGCAGGGGGATGAGCAGTTCTTC.

Here the CDR3 DNA reads TGTGCCAGCGCCGAGGACAGGAAAAACACTGAAGCTTTCTTT. Amino acids: CASAEDRKNTEAFF. V gene TRBV9 combines with J gene TRBJ1-1; 7 nucleotides align to TRBD1. Losses at the gene ends were 7 bases for V and 2 bases for J; bases not matched to a gene: 8. CDR1 is SGDLS, CDR2 YYNGEE, per germline. The CDR3 has 14 amino acids.

J is TRBJ2-5 and V is TRBV29-1, with a weak D call TRBD1 (6 bases). CDR3 length: 13 amino acids. The germline V gene encodes CDR1 SQVTM and CDR2 ANQGSEA. Trimming removed 8 bases at V and 2 bases at J, with 15 bases between. The CDR3 region has the DNA TGCAGCTACTTGATGGGGGCACAAGAGACCCAGTACTTC. This gives the protein CSYLMGAQETQYF.

This chain connects TRBV19 to TRBJ2-1; weak D call: TRBD1 (6 bases). This CDR3 has 17 residues. V lost 4 bases and J 5 bases, leaving 21 bases between the germline ends. The germline gives CDR1 LNHDA, CDR2 SQIVND (reference sequence). The chain's CDR3 is CASSTLAYNRVDNEQFF. The CDR3 coding sequence is TGTGCCAGTAGTACTCTCGCTTATAACAGGGTAGACAATGAGCAGTTCTTC.

The CDR3 DNA reads as TGTGCCAGCAGCCCACCGGTGGGAACCGACTACGAGCAGTACTTC. It codes for CASSPPVGTDYEQYF. V and J are TRBV7-9 and TRBJ2-7, with D hard to call. V was shortened by 5 bases and J by 3 bases, with 17 bases between the two germline ends. This CDR3 spans 15 amino acids. The germline CDR1 and CDR2 sequences are SEHNR and FQNEAQ (reference sequence). Full variable domain (outside the CDR3, taken from reference TRBV7-9 and TRBJ2-7): DTGVSQNPRHKITKRGQNVTFRCDPISEHNRLYWYRQTLGQGPEFLTYFQNEAQLEKSRLLSDRFSAERPKGSFSTLEIQRTEQGDSAMYLCASSPPVGTDYEQYFGPGTRLTVT.

Note on this clone: The sample holds other DNA sequences that translate to the same CDR3. The rearrangement uses TRBV10-1 and TRBJ2-1, with D unresolved. The ends were cut back, 4 bases at V and 4 bases at J, with 5 bases in the middle. Per germline, CDR1 WNHNN and CDR2 SYGVQD (reference sequence). CDR3 length: 12 amino acids. DNA of the CDR3: TGCGCCAGCAGTGTGGGGTACAATGAGCAGTTCTTC. Its translation: CASSVGYNEQFF.

The chain is built from TRBV7-9 and TRBJ2-2, with 7 bases fitting TRBD1. The V gene's germline CDR1 is SEHNR and CDR2 FQNEAQ (reference sequence). There are 15 residues in the CDR3. J gave up 0 bases and V 4 bases, and 2 bases lay outside the gene matches. The CDR3 DNA reads as TGTGCCAGCAGCTGGGACAGCCCGAACACCGGGGAGCTGTTTTTT. Residues: CASSWDSPNTGELFF.

This chain links TRBV10-1 with TRBJ1-1; 7 positions agree with TRBD1. The CDR3 length is 13 residues. Germline values: CDR1 WNHNN, CDR2 SYGVQD (reference sequence). V lost 10 bases, J lost 1 base, and 6 bases stayed unmatched. The CDR3 loop is CATKEGANTEAFF. CDR3 bases: TGCGCCACTAAAGAGGGGGCGAACACTGAAGCTTTCTTT.